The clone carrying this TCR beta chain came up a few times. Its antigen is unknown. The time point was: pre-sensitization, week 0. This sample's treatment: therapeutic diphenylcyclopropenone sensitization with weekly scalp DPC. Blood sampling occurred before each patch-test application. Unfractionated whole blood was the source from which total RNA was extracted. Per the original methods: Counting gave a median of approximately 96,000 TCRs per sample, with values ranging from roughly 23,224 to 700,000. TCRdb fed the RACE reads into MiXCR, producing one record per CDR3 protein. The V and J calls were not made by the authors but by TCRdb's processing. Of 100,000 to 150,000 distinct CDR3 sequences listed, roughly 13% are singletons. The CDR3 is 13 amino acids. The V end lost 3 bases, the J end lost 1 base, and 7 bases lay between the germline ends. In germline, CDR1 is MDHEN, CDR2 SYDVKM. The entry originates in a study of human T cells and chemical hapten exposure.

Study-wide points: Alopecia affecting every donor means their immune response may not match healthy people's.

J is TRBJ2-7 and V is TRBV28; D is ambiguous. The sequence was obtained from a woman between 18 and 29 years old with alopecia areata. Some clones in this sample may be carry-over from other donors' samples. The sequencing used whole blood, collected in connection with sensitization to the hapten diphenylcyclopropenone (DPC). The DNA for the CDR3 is TGTGCCAGCAGTTTCAGACGGTCCTACGAGCAGTACTTC. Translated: CASSFRRSYEQYF.